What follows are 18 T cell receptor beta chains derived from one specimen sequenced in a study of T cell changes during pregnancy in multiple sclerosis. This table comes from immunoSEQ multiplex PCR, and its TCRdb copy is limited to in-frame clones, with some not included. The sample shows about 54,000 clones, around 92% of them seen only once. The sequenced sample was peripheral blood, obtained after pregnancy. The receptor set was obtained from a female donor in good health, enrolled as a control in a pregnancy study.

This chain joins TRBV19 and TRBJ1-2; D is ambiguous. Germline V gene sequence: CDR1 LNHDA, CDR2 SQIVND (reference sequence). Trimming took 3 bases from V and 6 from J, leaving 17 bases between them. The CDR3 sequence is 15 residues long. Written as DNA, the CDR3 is TGTGCCAGTAGTATTAGCGTTGGGGTTGGCGATGGCTACACCTTC. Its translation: CASSISVGVGDGYTF.

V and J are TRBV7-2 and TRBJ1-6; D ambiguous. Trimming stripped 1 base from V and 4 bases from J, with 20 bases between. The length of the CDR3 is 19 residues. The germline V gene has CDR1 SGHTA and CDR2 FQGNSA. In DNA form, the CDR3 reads TGTGCCAGCAGCTTAGATCGGTCACGGGTGTCTCCTTATAATTCACCCCTCCACTTT. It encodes CASSLDRSRVSPYNSPLHF.

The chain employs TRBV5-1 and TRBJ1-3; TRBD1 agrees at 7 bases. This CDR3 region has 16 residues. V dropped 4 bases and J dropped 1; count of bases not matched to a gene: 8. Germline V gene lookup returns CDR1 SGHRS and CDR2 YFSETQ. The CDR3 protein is CASSLQGTLSGNTIYF. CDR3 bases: TGCGCCAGCAGCCTACAGGGGACTCTATCTGGAAACACCATATATTTT.

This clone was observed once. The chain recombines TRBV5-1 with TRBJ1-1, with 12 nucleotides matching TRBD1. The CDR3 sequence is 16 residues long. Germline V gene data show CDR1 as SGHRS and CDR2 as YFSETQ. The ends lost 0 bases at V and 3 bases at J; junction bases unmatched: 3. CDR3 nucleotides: TGCGCCAGCAGCTTGGGGGGGACAGGGGGCCACACTGAAGCTTTCTTT. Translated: CASSLGGTGGHTEAFF. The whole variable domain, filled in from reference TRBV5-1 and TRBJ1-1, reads KAGVTQTPRYLIKTRGQQVTLSCSPISGHRSVSWYQQTPGQGLQFLFEYFSETQRNKGNFPGRFSGRQFSNSRSEMNVSTLELGDSALYLCASSLGGTGGHTEAFFGQGTRLTVV.

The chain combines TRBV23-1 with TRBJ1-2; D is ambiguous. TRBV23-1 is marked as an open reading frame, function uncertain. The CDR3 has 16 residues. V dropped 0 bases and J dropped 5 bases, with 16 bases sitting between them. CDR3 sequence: CASSQSTRAPTYGYTF. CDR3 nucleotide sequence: TGCGCCAGCAGTCAATCAACGCGGGCCCCCACTTATGGCTACACCTTC.

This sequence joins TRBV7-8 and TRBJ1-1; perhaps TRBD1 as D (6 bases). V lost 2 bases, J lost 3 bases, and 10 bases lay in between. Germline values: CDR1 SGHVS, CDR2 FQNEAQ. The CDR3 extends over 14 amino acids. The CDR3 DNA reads TGTGCCAGCAGCTTAAGGGGGGGGTACACTGAAGCTTTCTTT. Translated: CASSLRGGYTEAFF.

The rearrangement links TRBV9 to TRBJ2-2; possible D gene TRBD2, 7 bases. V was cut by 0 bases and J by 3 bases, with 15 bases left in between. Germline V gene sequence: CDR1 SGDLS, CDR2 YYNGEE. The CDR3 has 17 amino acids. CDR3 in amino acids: CASSVVPAGADTGELFF. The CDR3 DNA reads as TGTGCCAGCAGCGTAGTACCGGCGGGGGCAGACACCGGGGAGCTGTTTTTT.

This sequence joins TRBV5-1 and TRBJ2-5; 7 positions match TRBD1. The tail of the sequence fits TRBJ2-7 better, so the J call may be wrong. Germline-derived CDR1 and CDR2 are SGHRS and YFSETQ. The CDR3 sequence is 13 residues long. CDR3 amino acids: CASSPGTVYEQYF. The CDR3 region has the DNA TGCGCCAGCAGCCCCGGGACAGTCTACGAGCAGTACTTC.

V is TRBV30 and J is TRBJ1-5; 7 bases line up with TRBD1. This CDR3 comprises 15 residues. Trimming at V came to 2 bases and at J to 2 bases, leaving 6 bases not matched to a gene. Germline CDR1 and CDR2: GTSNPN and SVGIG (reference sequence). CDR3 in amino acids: CAWSQGDVGNQPQHF. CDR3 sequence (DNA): TGTGCCTGGAGTCAGGGGGACGTGGGCAATCAGCCCCAGCATTTT.

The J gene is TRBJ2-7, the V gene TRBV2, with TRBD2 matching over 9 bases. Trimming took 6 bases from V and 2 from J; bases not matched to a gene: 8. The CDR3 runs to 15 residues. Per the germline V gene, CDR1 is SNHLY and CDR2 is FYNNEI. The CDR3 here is CASRGGLAKTYEQYF. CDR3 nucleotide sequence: TGTGCCAGCAGGGGGGGACTAGCAAAAACCTACGAGCAGTACTTC.

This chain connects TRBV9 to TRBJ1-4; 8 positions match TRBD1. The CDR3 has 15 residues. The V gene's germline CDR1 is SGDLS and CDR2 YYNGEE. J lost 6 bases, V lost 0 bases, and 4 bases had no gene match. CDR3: CASSVADRVYEKLFF. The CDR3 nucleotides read TGTGCCAGCAGCGTAGCGGACAGGGTTTATGAAAAACTGTTTTTT.

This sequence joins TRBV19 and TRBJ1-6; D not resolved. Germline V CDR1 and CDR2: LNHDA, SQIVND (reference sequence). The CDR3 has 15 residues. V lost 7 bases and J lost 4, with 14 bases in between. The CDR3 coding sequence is TGTGCCAGTAATCGCCGGGAGGCTTATAATTCACCCCTCCACTTT. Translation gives CASNRREAYNSPLHF.

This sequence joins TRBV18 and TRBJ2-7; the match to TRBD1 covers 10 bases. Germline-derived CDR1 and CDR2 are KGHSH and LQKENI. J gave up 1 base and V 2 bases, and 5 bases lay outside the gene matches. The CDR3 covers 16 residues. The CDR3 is CASSPARTGGSYEQYF. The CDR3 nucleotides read TGTGCCAGCTCACCAGCGCGGACAGGGGGATCCTACGAGCAGTACTTC.

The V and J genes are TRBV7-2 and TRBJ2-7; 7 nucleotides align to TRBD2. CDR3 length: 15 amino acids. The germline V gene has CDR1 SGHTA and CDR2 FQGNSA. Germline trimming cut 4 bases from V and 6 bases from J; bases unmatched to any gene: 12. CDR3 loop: CASSSTSGGGAEQYF. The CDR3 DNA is TGTGCCAGCAGCTCTACTTCCGGGGGAGGGGCCGAGCAGTACTTC.

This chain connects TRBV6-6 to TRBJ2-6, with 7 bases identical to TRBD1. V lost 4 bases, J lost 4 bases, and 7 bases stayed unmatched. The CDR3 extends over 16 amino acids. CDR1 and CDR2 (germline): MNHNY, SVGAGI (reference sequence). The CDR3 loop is CASSSLGTAGANVLTF. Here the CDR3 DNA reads TGTGCCAGCAGTTCCCTCGGGACAGCCGGGGCCAACGTCCTGACTTTC.

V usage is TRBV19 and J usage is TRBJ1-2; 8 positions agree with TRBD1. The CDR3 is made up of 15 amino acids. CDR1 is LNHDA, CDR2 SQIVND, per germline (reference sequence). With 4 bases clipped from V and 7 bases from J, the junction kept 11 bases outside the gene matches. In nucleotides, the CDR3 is TGTGCCAGTAGTAATCAGGGGGCGCGGGGGACTGGCTACACCTTC. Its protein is CASSNQGARGTGYTF.

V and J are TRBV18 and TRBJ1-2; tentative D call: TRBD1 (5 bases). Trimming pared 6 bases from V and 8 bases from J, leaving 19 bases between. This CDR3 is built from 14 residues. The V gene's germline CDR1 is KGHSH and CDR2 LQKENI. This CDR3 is CASSHGAEGNGYTF. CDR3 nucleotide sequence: TGTGCCAGCTCTCATGGGGCGGAGGGAAACGGCTACACCTTC.

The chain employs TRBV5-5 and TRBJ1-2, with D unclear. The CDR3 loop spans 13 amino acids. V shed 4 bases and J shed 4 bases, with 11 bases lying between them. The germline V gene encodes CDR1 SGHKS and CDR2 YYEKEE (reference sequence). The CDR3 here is CASSVGLGYGYTF. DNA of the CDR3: TGTGCCAGCAGCGTAGGACTGGGCTATGGCTACACCTTC.